The T cell receptor (beta chain) under discussion was sequenced for a study of OX40 agonist ivuxolimab in advanced cancers. At the level of the study: Those treated in dose escalation had hepatocellular carcinoma, melanoma, renal cell cancer or head and neck cancer. Among those enrolled, mean age was 60 years (range roughly 20 to 79) and approximately 83% were male. A history of anti-PD-1, anti-PD-L1 or anti-CTLA-4 therapy was acceptable, and over 35% had some.

The CDR3 contains 13 residues. The germline V gene encodes CDR1 SGHTA and CDR2 FQGNSA. V was trimmed by 4 bases and J by 4 bases, leaving 8 bases between them. Some clones are missing from TCRdb's copy, which holds only in-frame ones; the method was immunoSEQ multiplex PCR. The data hold 150,000 to 190,000 clones, with roughly 94% observed a single time. Researchers took blood at baseline, on cycle 4 day 1, and on cycle 7 day 1. The clonotype was recovered from an adult with an advanced solid tumor such as melanoma, head and neck, liver or kidney cancer. The rearrangement uses TRBV7-2 and TRBJ1-3; D is unresolved. The sequencing used CD4+ or CD8+ T cells sorted from blood, collected in a trial of the OX40 agonist ivuxolimab. The CDR3 coding sequence is TGTGCCAGCAGCTCAGTAGGGGGAAACACCATATATTTT. It specifies CASSSVGGNTIYF.